One and the same sample provided the 15 T cell receptor beta chains below, sequenced in a study of cytomegalovirus exposure and HLA in healthy donors. Researchers ran the PCR with 60 Vbeta and 13 Jbeta primers. The table came from immunoSEQ multiplex PCR; TCRdb's copy has only in-frame clones and leaves some out. Among under 200,000 clones listed, about 80% were seen once. The material sequenced was PBMCs. The receptor source for this set is a woman aged 18-29 years in good health and CMV-seropositive.

This rearrangement joins TRBV10-3 to TRBJ2-7; 10 nucleotides match TRBD2. Germline V gene sequence: CDR1 ENHRY, CDR2 SYGVKD. This CDR3 is 14 amino acids long. CDR3 nucleotide sequence: TGTGCCACCAGTATCCAGCGGGGGGGCCTCGAGCAGTACGTC. It yields the protein CATSIQRGGLEQYV.

The chain has TRBV5-6 and TRBJ1-6; a weak D match, TRBD1 (6 bases). The V end was cut by 0 bases, the J end by 10 bases, with 20 bases between. Germline V CDR1 and CDR2: SGHDT, YYEEEE. The CDR3 is 17 amino acids. The CDR3 nucleotides read TGTGCCAGCAGCTTGGGGCAGGGGACCTTACGATCCTCACCCCTCCACTTT. It is translated as CASSLGQGTLRSSPLHF.

This rearrangement joins TRBV27 to TRBJ2-1; no firm D call. Germline CDR1 and CDR2: MNHEY and SMNVEV (reference sequence). The length of the CDR3 is 16 residues. Trimming cost V 9 bases and J 3 bases, with 21 bases left between them. The CDR3 region is CARTPLTVRNYNEQFF. CDR3 sequence (DNA): TGTGCCAGAACCCCCCTGACTGTACGGAACTACAATGAGCAGTTCTTC.

The V gene is TRBV11-2, the J gene TRBJ2-1; unclear D gene. Trimming shortened V by 8 bases and J by 4 bases, and 12 bases separated the two germline ends. The CDR3 is 13 amino acids. Germline V gene sequence: CDR1 SGHAT, CDR2 FQNNGV. The CDR3 sequence is CASGRGSYNEQFF. CDR3 DNA sequence: TGTGCCAGCGGTCGCGGATCATACAATGAGCAGTTCTTC. Full variable domain (rest looked up from reference TRBV11-2 and TRBJ2-1): EAGVAQSPRYKIIEKRQSVAFWCNPISGHATLYWYQQILGQGPKLLIQFQNNGVVDDSQLPKDRFSAERLKGVDSTLKIQPAKLEDSAVYLCASGRGSYNEQFFGPGTRLTVL.

The chain uses TRBV4-2 and TRBJ2-1; D may be TRBD2 (5 bases). The germline V gene encodes CDR1 LGHNA and CDR2 YNFKEQ. The CDR3 has 16 residues. V was cut by 4 bases and J by 9 bases, with 22 bases left in between. The CDR3 region has the DNA TGTGCCAGCAGCCGATCCCCGGCTGTCACCGAGGGTGAGCAGTTCTTC. This gives the protein CASSRSPAVTEGEQFF.

This clone was seen more than once but under ten times. The rearrangement uses TRBV28 and TRBJ2-5, with 11 bases fitting TRBD2. The V segment lost 5 bases and the J segment 3 bases; nucleotides outside the gene matches: 8. The CDR3 extends over 16 amino acids. Germline V gives CDR1 MDHEN, CDR2 SYDVKM. This chain's CDR3 is CASSPRTSGFEETQYF. The CDR3 DNA reads TGTGCCAGCAGTCCCAGGACTAGCGGGTTTGAAGAGACCCAGTACTTC.

The chain employs TRBV13 and TRBJ2-5, with a possible D match to TRBD1 (6 bases). Gene TRBJ2-7 matches the end of the DNA better, so the J call may be wrong. The CDR3 length is 15 residues. Germline CDR1 reads PRHDT; CDR2 reads FYEKMQ (reference sequence). The CDR3 nucleotides read TGTGCCAGCACCCTCGGACAGACGAGCTCCTACGAGCAGTACTTC. This encodes CASTLGQTSSYEQYF.

This clone was counted a few times. The chain links TRBV6-1 to TRBJ1-2; 7 bases align to TRBD1. CDR3 size: 14 residues. Per the germline V gene, CDR1 is MNHNS and CDR2 is SASEGT. V shed 7 bases, J shed 4 bases, and the junction held 9 bases outside the gene matches. CDR3: CASTYSRDSYGYTF. The CDR3 DNA reads as TGTGCCAGCACCTACTCCCGGGACAGCTATGGCTACACCTTC.

The chain links TRBV28 to TRBJ1-3, with a possible D match to TRBD1 (5 bases). Germline V gene lookup returns CDR1 MDHEN and CDR2 SYDVKM. With 8 bases removed from V and 2 bases from J, the gap between germline ends came to 25 bases. The CDR3 extends over 18 amino acids. The CDR3 is CASAPSSPGGVTGNTIYF. The CDR3 DNA follows: TGTGCCAGCGCTCCCTCCAGCCCCGGGGGGGTCACTGGAAACACCATATATTTT.

This clone was found once. The rearrangement uses TRBV7-2 and TRBJ1-2; 8 positions agree with TRBD1. The CDR3 runs to 15 residues. Looked up from germline, CDR1 is SGHTA and CDR2 is FQGNSA. Trimming cost V 0 bases and J 5 bases; bases outside gene matches: 5. This CDR3 is CASSLANRGRYGYTF. Here the CDR3 DNA reads TGTGCCAGCAGCTTAGCAAACAGGGGGAGGTATGGCTACACCTTC.

The J gene is TRBJ2-7, the V gene TRBV11-2; D may be TRBD1 (5 bases). CDR3 length: 14 residues. Germline V gene sequence: CDR1 SGHAT, CDR2 FQNNGV. Trimming took 4 bases from V and 1 from J, leaving 11 bases between them. The CDR3 reads CASSSPSGSYEQYF. Written as DNA, the CDR3 is TGTGCCAGCAGCTCCCCGTCAGGGTCCTACGAGCAGTACTTC.

Worth noting for this clone: Other nucleotide sequences from this sample produce the same CDR3. V is TRBV5-4 and J is TRBJ2-5; the D gene is possibly TRBD1 (5 bases). Looked up from germline, CDR1 is SGHNT and CDR2 is YYREEE (reference sequence). The CDR3 consists of 17 residues. Trimming took off 7 bases at V and 0 bases at J, with 22 bases between the two ends. CDR3 protein: CASQGRDGQEYQETQYF. CDR3 DNA: TGTGCCAGCCAAGGCAGGGATGGGCAGGAGTACCAAGAGACCCAGTACTTC.

The chain combines TRBV7-2 with TRBJ2-1; 10 bases are a match to TRBD2. Germline loops: CDR1 SGHTA, CDR2 FQGNSA. This CDR3 is built from 17 residues. Trimming cost V 2 bases and J 1 base; bases outside gene matches: 5. CDR3 region: CASSLRASGGSYNEQFF. CDR3 coding DNA: TGTGCCAGCAGCTTACGGGCTAGCGGGGGATCCTACAATGAGCAGTTCTTC.

This clone showed up just a few times. The chain couples TRBV30 to TRBJ1-5, with 7 bases lining up with TRBD1. This CDR3 has 13 amino acids. Trimming took 5 bases from V and 0 from J; bases not matched to a gene: 1. CDR1 and CDR2 from the germline V gene are GTSNPN and SVGIG (reference sequence). The CDR3 here is CAWAGGSNQPQHF. The CDR3 DNA reads TGTGCCTGGGCAGGGGGTAGCAATCAGCCCCAGCATTTT.

The V and J genes are TRBV19 and TRBJ1-5; the D is unclear. CDR1 is LNHDA, CDR2 SQIVND, per germline (reference sequence). The length of the CDR3 is 13 residues. Trimming shortened V by 3 bases and J by 3 bases, and 6 bases separated the two germline ends. The CDR3 region is CASSISINQPQHF. CDR3 coding DNA: TGTGCCAGTAGTATTTCCATCAATCAGCCCCAGCATTTT.